This T cell receptor (beta chain) appears in the sequencing data of a study of T cells after posttransplantation cyclophosphamide. Notes on the study in general: Recipient CMV seropositivity and CMV reactivation strongly tracked TRB clonality. Blood and skin or GI T cell repertoires showed limited TRB overlap. Donor CD8+ memory clones often dominated recipient blood repertoires at later times.

V lost 4 bases, J lost 3 bases, and 6 bases lay in between. The germline V gene encodes CDR1 SQVTM and CDR2 ANQGSEA. The CDR3 covers 11 residues. This table comes from immunoSEQ multiplex PCR, and its TCRdb copy is limited to in-frame clones, with some not included. Of approximately 15,000 clones in the sample, roughly 80% are singletons; the top ten hold around 2.8%. Note on this clone: Its target is unknown.

Methotrexate plus calcineurin inhibitor accompanied controls' myeloablative marrow transplants; sampling was 1 year later. This TCR came from a male patient in his thirties who received an allogeneic stem cell transplant from an unrelated donor, was CMV-positive, and had acute and chronic GVHD. T cells may partly derive from the graft donor. The material sequenced was PBMCs, taken 441 days after allogeneic stem cell transplant with calcineurin inhibitor and methotrexate. The V call is TRBV29-1, the J call TRBJ1-1; D is undetermined. CDR3 residues: CSVGRDTEAFF. The CDR3 nucleotides read TGCAGCGTTGGGAGGGACACTGAAGCTTTCTTT.